The entry that follows covers one T cell receptor beta chain sequence. The antigen it binds to is not known. There are no base qualities to consult, and no much larger clone falls within one base. A second Seattle source provided samples from volunteer blood donors who had recovered from COVID-19. Whole blood was collected in K2EDTA tubes by collaborating institutions according to the institutions' own protocols. For TCRbeta analysis, collaborators shipped samples as frozen whole blood, isolated PBMCs, or DNA extracted from either of those sample types. The data were obtained in a study of blood T cell repertoires in COVID-19 (TCRdb year 2020). Describing the broader study: Samples covering the acute and convalescent phases of COVID-19 were provided by collaborators in the United States, Italy and Spain. The prospective study material was composed of cDNA or gDNA derived from T cells, B-cell-depleted T cells, or PBMCs. Deeply sampled blood TCRbeta repertoires from subjects exposed to, actively infected with, or recovered from COVID-19 were included in the dataset. The repertoires were released in a freely available public database intended as a resource for research on the immune response to SARS-CoV-2. The samples were drawn from two sources: the first 160 participants of the ongoing ImmuneRACE study, and 1,000 to 1,500 subjects contributed by 6 global collaborators. Nearly every sample came with metadata listing a de-identified subject ID, COVID-19 status, age in years and sex. Where available, HLA class I and class II types were taken from metadata supplied by the sample provider and were not determined by assay-based typing.

General findings and caveats noted by the study authors: How much clinical and demographic metadata was included differed by source and by participant, and the metadata was provided uncurated.

CDR1 and CDR2 are drawn from the germline V gene: ENHRY, SYGVKD. The CDR3 numbers 15 residues from cysteine through phenylalanine. Only CDR3 DNA remains: 45 bases, in frame from the first base. Unmatched junction bases come to 9, with V trimmed by 6 bases and J by 4 bases. TCRbeta CDR3 regions were amplified from genomic DNA by means of the immunoSEQ Assay, a bias-controlled multiplex PCR. For the original study's pipeline: The number of nucleated cells in each sample was estimated by amplification of reference gene primers within the assay. To quantify the absolute abundance of each unique TCRbeta CDR3 rearrangement, sequence reads were collapsed and filtered. For each sample, productive Simpson clonality was calculated by taking the square root of Simpson's diversity index across productive rearrangements. TCRdb provides this immuneACCESS table in a form limited to in-frame rearrangements. Some clones are lacking; in checked studies, under half of them reflect an unresolved V gene, and why the rest are absent is not known. V, J and clone size were drawn from that table, and D and trimming were deduced from the DNA. The table for this sample lists roughly 260,000 clones; 88% of them were counted only once. Roughly 4% of the sample goes to the ten largest clones.

This clonotype originated in a man in his 60s who had recovered from COVID-19. The chain was built from TRBV10-3 and TRBJ1-1, and TRBD1 aligns with 9 junction nucleotides. Sample: peripheral blood. Here the CDR3 is given as CAISTLGQGGTEAFF. The nucleotides read TGTGCCATCAGCACCCTGGGACAGGGTGGCACTGAAGCTTTCTTT.